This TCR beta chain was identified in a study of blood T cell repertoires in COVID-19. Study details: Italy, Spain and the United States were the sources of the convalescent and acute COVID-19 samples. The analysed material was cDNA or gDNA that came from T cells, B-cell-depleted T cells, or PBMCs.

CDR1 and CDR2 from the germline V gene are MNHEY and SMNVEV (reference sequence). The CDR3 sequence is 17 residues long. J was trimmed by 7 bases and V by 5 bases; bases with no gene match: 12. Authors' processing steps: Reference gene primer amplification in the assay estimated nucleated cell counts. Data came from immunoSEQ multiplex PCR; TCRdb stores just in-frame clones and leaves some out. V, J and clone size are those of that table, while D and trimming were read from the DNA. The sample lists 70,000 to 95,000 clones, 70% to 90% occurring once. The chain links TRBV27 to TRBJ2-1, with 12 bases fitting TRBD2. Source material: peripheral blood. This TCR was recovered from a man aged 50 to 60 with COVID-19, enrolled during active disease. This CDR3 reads CASSVTLRLAGVNEQFF. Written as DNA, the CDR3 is TGTGCCAGCAGTGTCACCCTCCGACTAGCGGGGGTTAATGAGCAGTTCTTC.